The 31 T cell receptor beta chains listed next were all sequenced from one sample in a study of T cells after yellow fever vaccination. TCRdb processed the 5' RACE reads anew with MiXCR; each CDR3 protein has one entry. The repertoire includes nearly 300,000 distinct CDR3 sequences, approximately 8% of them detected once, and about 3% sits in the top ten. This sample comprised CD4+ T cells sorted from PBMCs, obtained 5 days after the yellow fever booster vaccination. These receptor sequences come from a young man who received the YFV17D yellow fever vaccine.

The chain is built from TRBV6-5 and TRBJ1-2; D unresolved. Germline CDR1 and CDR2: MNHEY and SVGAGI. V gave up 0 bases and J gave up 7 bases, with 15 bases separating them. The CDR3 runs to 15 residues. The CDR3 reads CASSYSEAEARGYTF. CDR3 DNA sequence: TGTGCCAGCAGTTACTCGGAGGCTGAGGCCCGTGGCTACACCTTC.

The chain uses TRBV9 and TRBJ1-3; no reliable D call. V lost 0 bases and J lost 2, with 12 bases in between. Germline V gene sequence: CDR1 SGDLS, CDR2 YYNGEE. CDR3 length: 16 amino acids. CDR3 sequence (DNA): TGTGCCAGCAGCGTAGGTTCCGGTAATGCTGGAAACACCATATATTTT. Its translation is CASSVGSGNAGNTIYF.

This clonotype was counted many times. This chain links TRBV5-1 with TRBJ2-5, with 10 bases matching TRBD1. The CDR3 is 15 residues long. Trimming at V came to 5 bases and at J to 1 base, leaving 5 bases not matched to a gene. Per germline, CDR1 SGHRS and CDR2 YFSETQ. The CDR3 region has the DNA TGCGCCAGCAGGACGGACAGGGGGGCCCAAGAGACCCAGTACTTC. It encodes CASRTDRGAQETQYF.

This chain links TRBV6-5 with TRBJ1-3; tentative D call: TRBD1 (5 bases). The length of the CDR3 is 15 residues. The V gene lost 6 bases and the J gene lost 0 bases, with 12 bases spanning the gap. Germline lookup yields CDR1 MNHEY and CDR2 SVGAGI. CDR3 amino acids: CASRRGLNSGNTIYF. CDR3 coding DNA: TGTGCCAGCAGAAGGGGCCTAAACTCTGGAAACACCATATATTTT.

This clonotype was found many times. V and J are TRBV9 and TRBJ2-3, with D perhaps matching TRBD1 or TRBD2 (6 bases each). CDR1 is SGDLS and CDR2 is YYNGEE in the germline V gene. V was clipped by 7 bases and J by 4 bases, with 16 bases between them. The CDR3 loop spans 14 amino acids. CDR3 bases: TGTGCCAGCGGCTTGGGGGGCCCGTCAGATACGCAGTATTTT. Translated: CASGLGGPSDTQYF.

The CDR3 loop reads CASGPTGSETQYF. The CDR3, as DNA: TGTGCCAGCGGGCCTACGGGTTCAGAGACCCAGTACTTC. The chain recombines TRBV6-1 with TRBJ2-5; the D is unclear. The V gene's germline CDR1 is MNHNS and CDR2 SASEGT. The CDR3 contains 13 residues. V lost 8 bases to trimming and J lost 4 bases, with 14 bases between them.

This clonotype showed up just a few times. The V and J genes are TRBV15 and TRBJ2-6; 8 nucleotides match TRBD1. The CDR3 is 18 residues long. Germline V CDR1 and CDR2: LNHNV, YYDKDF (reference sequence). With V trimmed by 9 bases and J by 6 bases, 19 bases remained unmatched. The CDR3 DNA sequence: TGTGCCACGAATACACCGGGACAGGAGACGGGAGAGGCCAACGTCCTGACTTTC. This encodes CATNTPGQETGEANVLTF.

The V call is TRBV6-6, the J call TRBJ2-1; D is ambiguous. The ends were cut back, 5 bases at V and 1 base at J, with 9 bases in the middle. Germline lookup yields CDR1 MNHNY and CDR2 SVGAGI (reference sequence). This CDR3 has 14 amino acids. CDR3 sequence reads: CASSDSFSYNEQFF. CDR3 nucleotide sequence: TGTGCCAGCAGTGATAGTTTTTCCTACAATGAGCAGTTCTTC.

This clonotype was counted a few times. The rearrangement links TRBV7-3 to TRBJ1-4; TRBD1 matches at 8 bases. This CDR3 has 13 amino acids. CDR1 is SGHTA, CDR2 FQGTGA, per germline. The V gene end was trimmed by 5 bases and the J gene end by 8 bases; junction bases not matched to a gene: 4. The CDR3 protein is CASSKGQGEKLFF. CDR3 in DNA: TGTGCCAGCAGCAAAGGACAGGGAGAAAAACTGTTTTTT.

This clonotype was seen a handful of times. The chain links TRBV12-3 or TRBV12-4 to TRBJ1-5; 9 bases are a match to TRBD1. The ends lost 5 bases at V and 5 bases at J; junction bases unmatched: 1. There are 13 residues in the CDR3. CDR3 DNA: TGTGCCAGCAGTCGGACAGGGGATCAGCCCCAGCATTTT. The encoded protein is CASSRTGDQPQHF.

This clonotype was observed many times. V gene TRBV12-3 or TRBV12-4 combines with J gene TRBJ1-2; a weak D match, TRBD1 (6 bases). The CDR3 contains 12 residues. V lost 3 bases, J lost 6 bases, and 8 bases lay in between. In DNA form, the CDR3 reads TGTGCCAGCAGTTTTACAGGGAATGGCTACACCTTC. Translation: CASSFTGNGYTF.

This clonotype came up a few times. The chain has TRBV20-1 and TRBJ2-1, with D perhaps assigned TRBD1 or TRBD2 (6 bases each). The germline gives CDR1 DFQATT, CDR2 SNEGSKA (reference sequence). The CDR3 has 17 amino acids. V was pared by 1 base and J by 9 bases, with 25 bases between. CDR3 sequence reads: CSARVSGARNFMGEQFF. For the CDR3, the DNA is TGCAGTGCTAGAGTATCGGGGGCGCGTAATTTTATGGGTGAGCAGTTCTTC.

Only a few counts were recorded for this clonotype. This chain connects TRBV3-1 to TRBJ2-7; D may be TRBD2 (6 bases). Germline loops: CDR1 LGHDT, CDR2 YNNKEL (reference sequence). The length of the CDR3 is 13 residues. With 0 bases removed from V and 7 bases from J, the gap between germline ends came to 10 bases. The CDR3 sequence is CASSQDLGGEQYV. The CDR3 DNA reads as TGTGCCAGCAGCCAAGATCTGGGGGGTGAGCAGTACGTC.

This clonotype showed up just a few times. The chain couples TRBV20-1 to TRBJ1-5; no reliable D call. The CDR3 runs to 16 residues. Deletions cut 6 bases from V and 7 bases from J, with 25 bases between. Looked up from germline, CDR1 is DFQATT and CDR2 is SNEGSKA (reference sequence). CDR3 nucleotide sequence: TGCAGTGCGAGACTCGATCGGAAGGTTTTTGGCCAGCCCCAGCATTTT. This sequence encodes CSARLDRKVFGQPQHF.

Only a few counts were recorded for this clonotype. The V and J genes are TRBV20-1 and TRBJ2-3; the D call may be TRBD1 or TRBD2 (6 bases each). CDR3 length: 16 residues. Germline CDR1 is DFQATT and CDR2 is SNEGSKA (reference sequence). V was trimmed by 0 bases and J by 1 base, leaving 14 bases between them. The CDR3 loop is CSARDGGLARTDTQYF. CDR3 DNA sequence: TGCAGTGCTAGAGATGGGGGGCTAGCGCGCACAGATACGCAGTATTTT.

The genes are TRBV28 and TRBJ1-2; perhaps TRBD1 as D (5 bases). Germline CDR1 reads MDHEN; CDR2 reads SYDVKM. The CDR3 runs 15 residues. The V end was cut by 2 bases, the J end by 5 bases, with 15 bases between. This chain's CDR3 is CASSLAGGPGYGYTF. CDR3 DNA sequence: TGTGCCAGCAGTTTAGCCGGGGGACCAGGGTATGGCTACACCTTC.

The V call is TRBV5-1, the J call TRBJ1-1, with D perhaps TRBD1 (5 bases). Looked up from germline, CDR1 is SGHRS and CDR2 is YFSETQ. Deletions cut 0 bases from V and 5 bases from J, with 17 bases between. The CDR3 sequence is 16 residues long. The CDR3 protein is CASSLDGSSRGTEAFF. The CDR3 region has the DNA TGCGCCAGCAGCTTGGACGGCTCGTCGCGGGGGACTGAAGCTTTCTTT.

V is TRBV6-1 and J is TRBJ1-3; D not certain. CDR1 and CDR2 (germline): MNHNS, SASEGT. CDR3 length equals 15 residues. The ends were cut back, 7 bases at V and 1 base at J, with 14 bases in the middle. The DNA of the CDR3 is TGTGCCAGCACTACAACCGCTGGGTCTGGAAACACCATATATTTT. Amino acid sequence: CASTTTAGSGNTIYF.

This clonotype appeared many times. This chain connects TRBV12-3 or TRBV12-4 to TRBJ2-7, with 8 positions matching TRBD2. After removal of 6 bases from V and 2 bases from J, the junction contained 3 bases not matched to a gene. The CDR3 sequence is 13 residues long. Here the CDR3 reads CASRLSGAYEQYF. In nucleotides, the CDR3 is TGTGCCAGCAGACTTAGCGGGGCCTACGAGCAGTACTTC.

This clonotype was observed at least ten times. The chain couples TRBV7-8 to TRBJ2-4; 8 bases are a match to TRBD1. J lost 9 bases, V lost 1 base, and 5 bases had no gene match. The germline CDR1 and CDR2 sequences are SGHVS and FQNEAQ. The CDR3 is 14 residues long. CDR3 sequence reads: CASSLGQGQVIQYF. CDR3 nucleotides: TGTGCCAGCAGCTTAGGACAGGGGCAAGTCATTCAGTACTTC.

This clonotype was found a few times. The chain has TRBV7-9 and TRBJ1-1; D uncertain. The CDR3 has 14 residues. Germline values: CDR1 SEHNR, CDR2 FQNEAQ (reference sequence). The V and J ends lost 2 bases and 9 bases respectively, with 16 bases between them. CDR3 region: CASSLTDARIQAFF. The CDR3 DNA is TGTGCCAGCAGCTTAACTGACGCGCGTATACAAGCTTTCTTT.

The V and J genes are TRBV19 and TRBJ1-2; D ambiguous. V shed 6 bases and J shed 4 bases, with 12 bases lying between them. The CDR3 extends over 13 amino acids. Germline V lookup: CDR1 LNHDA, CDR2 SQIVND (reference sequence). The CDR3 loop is CASSPQNTYGYTF. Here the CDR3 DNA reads TGTGCCAGTAGCCCACAGAACACCTATGGCTACACCTTC.

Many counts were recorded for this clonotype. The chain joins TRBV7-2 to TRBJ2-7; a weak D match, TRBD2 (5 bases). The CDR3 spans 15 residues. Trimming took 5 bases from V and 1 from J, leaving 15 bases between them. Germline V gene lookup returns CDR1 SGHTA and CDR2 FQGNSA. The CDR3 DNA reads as TGTGCCAGCAGCCTCCGGACGGGGTTTTCCTACGAGCAGTACTTC. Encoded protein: CASSLRTGFSYEQYF.

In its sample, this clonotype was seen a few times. The CDR3 nucleotides are TGTGCCAGCAGCTTTGAGCTCCACACTGAAGCTTTCTTT. It encodes CASSFELHTEAFF. The rearrangement uses TRBV7-9 and TRBJ1-1, with D hard to call. Germline loops: CDR1 SEHNR, CDR2 FQNEAQ (reference sequence). V lost 3 bases to trimming and J lost 3 bases, with 8 bases between them. The CDR3 sequence is 13 residues long.

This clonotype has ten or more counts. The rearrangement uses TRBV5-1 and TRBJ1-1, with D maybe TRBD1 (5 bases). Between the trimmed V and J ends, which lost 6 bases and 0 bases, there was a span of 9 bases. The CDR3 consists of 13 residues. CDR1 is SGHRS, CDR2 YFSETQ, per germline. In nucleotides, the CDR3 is TGCGCCAGCAAGTCAGGGATGAACACTGAAGCTTTCTTT. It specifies CASKSGMNTEAFF.

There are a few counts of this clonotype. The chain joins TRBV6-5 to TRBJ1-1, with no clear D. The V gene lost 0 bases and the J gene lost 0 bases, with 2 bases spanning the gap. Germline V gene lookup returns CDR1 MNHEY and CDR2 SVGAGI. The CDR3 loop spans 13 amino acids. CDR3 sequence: CASSYSVNTEAFF. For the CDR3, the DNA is TGTGCCAGCAGTTACTCCGTGAACACTGAAGCTTTCTTT.

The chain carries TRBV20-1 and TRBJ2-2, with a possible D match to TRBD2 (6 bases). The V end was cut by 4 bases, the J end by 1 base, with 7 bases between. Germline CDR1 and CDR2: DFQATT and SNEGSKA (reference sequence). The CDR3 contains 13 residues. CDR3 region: CSAIGGNTGELFF. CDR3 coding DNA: TGCAGTGCTATCGGGGGGAACACCGGGGAGCTGTTTTTT.

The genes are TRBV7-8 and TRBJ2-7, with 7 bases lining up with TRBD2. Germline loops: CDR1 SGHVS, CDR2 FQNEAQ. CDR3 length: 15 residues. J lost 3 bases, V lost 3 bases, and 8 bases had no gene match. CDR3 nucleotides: TGTGCCAGCAGCTTGGGAGCGGGGCATATCTACGAGCAGTACTTC. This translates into CASSLGAGHIYEQYF. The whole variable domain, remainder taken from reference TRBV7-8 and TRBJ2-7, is GAGVSQSPRYKVAKRGQDVALRCDPISGHVSLFWYQQALGQGPEFLTYFQNEAQLDKSGLPSDRFFAERPEGSVSTLKIQRTQQEDSAVYLCASSLGAGHIYEQYFGPGTRLTVT.

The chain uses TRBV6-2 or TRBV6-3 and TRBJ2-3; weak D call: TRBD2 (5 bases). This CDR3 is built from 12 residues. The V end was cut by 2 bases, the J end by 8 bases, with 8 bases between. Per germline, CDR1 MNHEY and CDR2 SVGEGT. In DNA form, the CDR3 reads TGTGCCAGCAGTTACGAGGGCCGTACGCAGTATTTT. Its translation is CASSYEGRTQYF.

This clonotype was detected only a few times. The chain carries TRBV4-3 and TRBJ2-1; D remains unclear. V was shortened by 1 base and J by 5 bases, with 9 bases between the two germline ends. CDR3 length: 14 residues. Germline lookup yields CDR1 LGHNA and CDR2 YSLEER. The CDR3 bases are TGCGCCAGCAGCCAAGGTGTCTACCACAATGAGCAGTTCTTC. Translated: CASSQGVYHNEQFF.

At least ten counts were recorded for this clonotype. CDR3 nucleotide sequence: TGTGCCAGCAGCGGCAGGGGGCGAGGTGAGCAGTTCTTC. It translates to CASSGRGRGEQFF. The V call is TRBV3-2, the J call TRBJ2-1; TRBD1, the D gene given by the table, was not confirmed from the DNA. TRBV3-2 is marked as a pseudogene. This CDR3 is 13 amino acids long.